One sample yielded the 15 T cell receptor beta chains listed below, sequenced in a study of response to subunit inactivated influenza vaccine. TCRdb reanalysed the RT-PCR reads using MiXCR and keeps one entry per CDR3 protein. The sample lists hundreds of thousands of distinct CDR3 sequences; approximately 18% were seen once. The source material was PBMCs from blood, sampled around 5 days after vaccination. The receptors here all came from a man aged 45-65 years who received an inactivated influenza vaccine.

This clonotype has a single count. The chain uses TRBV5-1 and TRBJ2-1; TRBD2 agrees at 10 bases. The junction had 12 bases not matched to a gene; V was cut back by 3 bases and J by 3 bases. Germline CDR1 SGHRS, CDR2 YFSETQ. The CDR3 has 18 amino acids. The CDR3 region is CASSSGTSESVFYNEQFF. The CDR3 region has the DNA TGCGCCAGCAGCTCCGGGACTAGCGAGAGTGTGTTCTACAATGAGCAGTTCTTC.

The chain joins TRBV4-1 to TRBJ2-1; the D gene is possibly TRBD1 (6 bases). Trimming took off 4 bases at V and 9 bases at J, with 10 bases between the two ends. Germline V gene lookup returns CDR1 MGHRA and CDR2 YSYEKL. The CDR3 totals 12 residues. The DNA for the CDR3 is TGCGCCAGCAGCCCGCAGGGGTCTGAGCAGTTCTTC. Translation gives CASSPQGSEQFF.

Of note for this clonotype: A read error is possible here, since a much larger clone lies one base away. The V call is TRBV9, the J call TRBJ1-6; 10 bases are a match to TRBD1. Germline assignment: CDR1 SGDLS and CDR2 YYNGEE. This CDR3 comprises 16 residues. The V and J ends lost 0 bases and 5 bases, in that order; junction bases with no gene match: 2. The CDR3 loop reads CASSVAGTGDNSPLHF. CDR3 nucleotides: TGTGCCAGCAGCGTAGCCGGGACAGGGGATAATTCACCCCTCCACTTT.

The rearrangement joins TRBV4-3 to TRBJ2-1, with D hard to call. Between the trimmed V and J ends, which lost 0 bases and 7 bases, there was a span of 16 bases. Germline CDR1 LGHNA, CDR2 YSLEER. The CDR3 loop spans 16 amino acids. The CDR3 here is CASSQEPGYLVNEQFF. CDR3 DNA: TGCGCCAGCAGCCAAGAACCTGGGTACTTAGTGAATGAGCAGTTCTTC.

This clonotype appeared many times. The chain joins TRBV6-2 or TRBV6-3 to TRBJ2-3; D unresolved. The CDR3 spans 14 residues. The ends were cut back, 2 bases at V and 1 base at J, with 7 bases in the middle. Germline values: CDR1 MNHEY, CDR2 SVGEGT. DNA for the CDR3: TGTGCCAGCAGTTACGTCTACGGCACAGATACGCAGTATTTT. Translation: CASSYVYGTDTQYF.

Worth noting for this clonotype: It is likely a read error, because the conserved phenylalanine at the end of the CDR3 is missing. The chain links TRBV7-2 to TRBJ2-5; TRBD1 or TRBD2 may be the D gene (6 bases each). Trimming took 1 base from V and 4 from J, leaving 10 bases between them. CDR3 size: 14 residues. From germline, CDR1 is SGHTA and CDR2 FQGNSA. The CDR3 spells CASSLEGGRETQYL. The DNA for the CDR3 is TGTGCCAGCAGCTTAGAAGGGGGGCGAGAGACCCAGTACCTC.

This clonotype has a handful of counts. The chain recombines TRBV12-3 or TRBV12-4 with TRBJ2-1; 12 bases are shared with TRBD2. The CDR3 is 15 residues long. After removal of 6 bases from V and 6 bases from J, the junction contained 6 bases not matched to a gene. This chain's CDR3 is CASSDLAGGVNEQFF. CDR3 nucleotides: TGTGCCAGCAGCGATCTAGCGGGAGGGGTCAATGAGCAGTTCTTC.

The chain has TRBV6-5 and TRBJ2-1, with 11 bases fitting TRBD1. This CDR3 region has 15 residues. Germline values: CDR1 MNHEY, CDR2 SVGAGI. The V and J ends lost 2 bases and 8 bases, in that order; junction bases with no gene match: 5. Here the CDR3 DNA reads TGTGCCAGCAGTTACCCGGGACAGGGGGTCGATGAGCAGTTCTTC. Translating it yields CASSYPGQGVDEQFF.

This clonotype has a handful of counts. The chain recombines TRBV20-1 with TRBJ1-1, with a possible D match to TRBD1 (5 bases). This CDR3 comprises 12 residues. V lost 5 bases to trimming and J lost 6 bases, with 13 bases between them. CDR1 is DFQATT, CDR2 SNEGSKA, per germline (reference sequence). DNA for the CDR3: TGCAGTGCTTCCCTTCCGGGGCCTGAAGCTTTCTTT. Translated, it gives CSASLPGPEAFF.

CDR3: CASSPYRGDTQYF. The CDR3 DNA is TGTGCCAGCAGTCCTTACAGGGGTGATACGCAGTATTTT. This chain connects TRBV27 to TRBJ2-3; 7 nucleotides match TRBD1. The trim removed 5 bases at V and 6 bases at J, leaving 5 bases unmatched. The germline V gene has CDR1 MNHEY and CDR2 SMNVEV (reference sequence). The CDR3 loop spans 13 amino acids.

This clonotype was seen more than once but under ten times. The CDR3 coding sequence is TGTGCCAGCAGCCCCCGAGTAGTGACAGGTGACACCGGGGAGCTGTTTTTT. Translated, it gives CASSPRVVTGDTGELFF. This chain joins TRBV7-3 and TRBJ2-2, with a weak D call TRBD1 (6 bases). CDR3 length: 17 amino acids. Looked up from germline, CDR1 is SGHTA and CDR2 is FQGTGA. Trimming pared 5 bases from V and 3 bases from J, leaving 19 bases between.

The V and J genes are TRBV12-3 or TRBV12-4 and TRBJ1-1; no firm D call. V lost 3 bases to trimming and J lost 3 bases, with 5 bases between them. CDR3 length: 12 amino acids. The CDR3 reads CASSFRHTEAFF. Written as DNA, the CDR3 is TGTGCCAGCAGTTTTAGGCACACTGAAGCTTTCTTT.

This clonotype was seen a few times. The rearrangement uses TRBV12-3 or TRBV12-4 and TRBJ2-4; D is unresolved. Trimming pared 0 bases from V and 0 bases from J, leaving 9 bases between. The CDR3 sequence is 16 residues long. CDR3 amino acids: CASSLASLVAKNIQYF. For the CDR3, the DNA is TGTGCCAGCAGTTTAGCGTCCTTGGTAGCCAAAAACATTCAGTACTTC.

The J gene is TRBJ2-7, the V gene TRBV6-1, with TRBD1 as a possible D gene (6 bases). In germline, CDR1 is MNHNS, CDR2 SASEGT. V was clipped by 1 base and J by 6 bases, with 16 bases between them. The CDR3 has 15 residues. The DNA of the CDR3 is TGTGCCAGCAGTGAAGATTGGCAGGGGAGATCCGAGCAGTACTTC. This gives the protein CASSEDWQGRSEQYF.

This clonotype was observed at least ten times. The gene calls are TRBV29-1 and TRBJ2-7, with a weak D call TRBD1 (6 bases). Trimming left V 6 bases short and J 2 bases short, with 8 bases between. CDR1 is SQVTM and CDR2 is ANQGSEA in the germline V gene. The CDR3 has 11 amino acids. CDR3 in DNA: TGCAGCGTACAGGGAACCTACGAGCAGTACTTC. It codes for CSVQGTYEQYF.